The 21 T cell receptor beta chains below come from one sample, sequenced in a study of vaccination and CD4 T cells after COVID-19. Time point indicated: late sampling 161 to 241 days after vaccination in a few convalescent patients. Treatment specified: approximately 9-day PBMC culture with coronavirus spike peptide pools or control peptides (ViraFEST assay). No antigen has been identified for these receptors. The Oncomine TCR Beta short-read assay was applied to DNA of cultured CD4+ T cells. Using its own MiXCR run on the PCR reads, TCRdb lists one record per CDR3 protein. Here the sample spans 20,000 to 25,000 distinct CDR3 sequences, 42% being singletons. Material: CD4+ T cells from blood, cultured in vitro, obtained about 7 months after SARS-CoV-2 vaccination. The receptors derive from a human donor who had recovered from COVID-19.

The chain couples TRBV21-1 to TRBJ2-7; the D call TRBD1 from the table was never checked on the DNA. TRBV21-1 is described as a pseudogene. CDR3 size: 18 residues. The DNA of the CDR3 is TGTGCCAGCAGCAAAGTCCCAATCCGGGACAGGTCTATCTACGAGCAGTACTTC. It is translated as CASSKVPIRDRSIYEQYF.

The chain joins TRBV10-3 to TRBJ2-3; D unresolved. In germline, CDR1 is ENHRY, CDR2 SYGVKD. V lost 6 bases to trimming and J lost 3 bases, with 7 bases between them. The CDR3 has 12 residues. The CDR3 DNA reads as TGTGCCATCAGGCAAGGGACAGATACGCAGTATTTT. Its translation is CAIRQGTDTQYF.

This clonotype occurred a few times. V usage is TRBV20-1 and J usage is TRBJ1-6, with D unresolved. Trimming shortened V by 3 bases and J by 5 bases, and 11 bases separated the two germline ends. CDR3 size: 14 residues. Germline CDR1 and CDR2: DFQATT and SNEGSKA (reference sequence). This CDR3 reads CSARVIKDNSPLHF. In nucleotides, the CDR3 is TGCAGTGCTAGGGTCATTAAGGATAATTCACCCCTCCACTTT.

Written as DNA, the CDR3 is TGTGCCAGCAGCTCCCGAGGAGGAGCGGGAGCGCGAAATGAGCAGTTCTTC. Its protein product is CASSSRGGAGARNEQFF. The V and J genes are TRBV27 and TRBJ2-1; 8 bases match TRBD2. Looked up from germline, CDR1 is MNHEY and CDR2 is SMNVEV (reference sequence). V shed 6 bases, J shed 7 bases, and the junction held 17 bases outside the gene matches. The CDR3 contains 17 residues.

J is TRBJ1-5 and V is TRBV29-1; 8 positions agree with TRBD1. Germline CDR1 and CDR2: SQVTM and ANQGSEA. The CDR3 has 13 residues. V was clipped by 6 bases and J by 9 bases; unmatched bases: 10. The CDR3 region has the DNA TGCAGCGTCTTGGGCGGGGGGACAGGGCCCCAGCATTTT. This gives the protein CSVLGGGTGPQHF.

The genes are TRBV7-9 and TRBJ2-3; D is uncertain. V was pared by 3 bases and J by 1 base, with 11 bases between. Looked up from germline, CDR1 is SEHNR and CDR2 is FQNEAQ (reference sequence). The CDR3 has 15 amino acids. CDR3 coding DNA: TGTGCCAGCAGCTTCGAATTTCGTGGCACAGATACGCAGTATTTT. Protein product: CASSFEFRGTDTQYF.

The V and J genes are TRBV20-1 and TRBJ2-1; no definite D call. Trimming shortened V by 5 bases and J by 1 base, and 12 bases separated the two germline ends. This CDR3 has 14 residues. Germline values: CDR1 DFQATT, CDR2 SNEGSKA (reference sequence). DNA of the CDR3: TGCAGTGCTTTGGACGGGTCTTCCTACAATGAGCAGTTCTTC. Translated, it gives CSALDGSSYNEQFF.

This clonotype was detected a few times. This chain joins TRBV6-1 and TRBJ1-2; D not resolved. CDR1 is MNHNS, CDR2 SASEGT, per germline. Trimming pared 7 bases from V and 4 bases from J, leaving 16 bases between. The CDR3 covers 14 residues. As DNA, the CDR3 is TGTGCCAGCACCCTAAGTCGGTTTGCCTATGGCTACACCTTC. It codes for CASTLSRFAYGYTF.

The chain combines TRBV6-1 with TRBJ2-5, with D hard to call. This CDR3 is 15 amino acids long. The germline gives CDR1 MNHNS, CDR2 SASEGT. The germline V and J ends were trimmed by 3 bases and 2 bases, with 13 bases remaining between them. This CDR3 is CASSDVDKRQETQYF. In nucleotides, the CDR3 is TGTGCCAGCAGTGATGTTGACAAGAGACAAGAGACCCAGTACTTC.

In its sample, this clonotype was seen a few times. The chain couples TRBV7-3 to TRBJ2-5; 9 nucleotides line up with TRBD2. The ends lost 2 bases at V and 5 bases at J; junction bases unmatched: 6. Germline CDR1 is SGHTA and CDR2 is FQGTGA. The CDR3 is 15 residues long. The CDR3 bases are TGTGCCAGCAGCTTACAGGCGGGAGGGGGTGAGACCCAGTACTTC. It encodes CASSLQAGGGETQYF. Using reference TRBV7-3 and TRBJ2-5 for the parts outside the CDR3, the full variable domain is GAGVSQTPSNKVTEKGKYVELRCDPISGHTALYWYRQSLGQGPEFLIYFQGTGAADDSGLPNDRFFAVRPEGSVSTLKIQRTERGDSAVYLCASSLQAGGGETQYFGPGTRLLVL.

The chain carries TRBV20-1 and TRBJ1-1; D ambiguous. The CDR3 runs to 14 residues. The V and J ends lost 6 bases and 13 bases respectively, with 27 bases between them. Germline CDR1 DFQATT, CDR2 SNEGSKA (reference sequence). In nucleotides, the CDR3 is TGCAGTGCCGCTTCCGGAGCCAGCAAACGATCGGGTTTCTTT. Translation gives CSAASGASKRSGFF.

The genes are TRBV6-2 or TRBV6-3 and TRBJ2-3; 7 bases line up with TRBD2. CDR1 and CDR2 from the germline V gene are MNHEY and SVGEGT. The junction had 9 bases not matched to a gene; V was cut back by 7 bases and J by 2 bases. The CDR3 is 15 residues long. CDR3 bases: TGTGCCAGCACTGGTCCTAGCGGAGACACAGATACGCAGTATTTT. Translation gives CASTGPSGDTDTQYF.

The chain joins TRBV20-1 to TRBJ2-3; D gene ambiguous. Germline V gene sequence: CDR1 DFQATT, CDR2 SNEGSKA (reference sequence). V shed 6 bases and J shed 3 bases, with 10 bases lying between them. The length of the CDR3 is 12 residues. In nucleotides, the CDR3 is TGCAGTGCACCGTTACCGACAGATACGCAGTATTTT. It specifies CSAPLPTDTQYF.

In this sample, this clonotype turned up a few times. The J gene is TRBJ2-2, the V gene TRBV7-9; the D call may be TRBD1 or TRBD2 (5 bases each). V lost 5 bases and J 6 bases, leaving 19 bases between the germline ends. There are 16 residues in the CDR3. Germline V CDR1 and CDR2: SEHNR, FQNEAQ (reference sequence). The CDR3 loop reads CASSTSLVGPAGELFF. CDR3 nucleotide sequence: TGTGCCAGCAGCACATCACTAGTGGGGCCCGCCGGGGAGCTGTTTTTT.

This clonotype occurred once. V and J are TRBV20-1 and TRBJ2-1; 8 positions agree with TRBD2. V dropped 3 bases and J dropped 6; count of bases not matched to a gene: 13. This CDR3 is 16 amino acids long. The germline gives CDR1 DFQATT, CDR2 SNEGSKA (reference sequence). The CDR3 nucleotides are TGCAGTGCTAGTAATCTGGCGGGAGGAGACTCCAATGAGCAGTTCTTC. It encodes CSASNLAGGDSNEQFF.

This clonotype has more than one count but fewer than ten. The chain is built from TRBV20-1 and TRBJ2-7, with a possible D match to TRBD2 (6 bases). The V gene's germline CDR1 is DFQATT and CDR2 SNEGSKA (reference sequence). Trimming removed 3 bases from V and 7 bases from J, with 19 bases in between. The CDR3 covers 14 residues. In DNA, the CDR3 is TGCAGTGCTAGGGTAAACTCCGGGGCGGGAGAGCAGTACTTC. Its translation is CSARVNSGAGEQYF.

This chain's CDR3 is CASKAKASYGYTF. The CDR3 DNA follows: TGTGCCAGCAAGGCCAAAGCGTCCTATGGCTACACCTTC. The V and J genes are TRBV27 and TRBJ1-2, with D uncertain. Per germline, CDR1 MNHEY and CDR2 SMNVEV (reference sequence). V lost 7 bases and J lost 4, with 13 bases in between. CDR3 length equals 13 residues.

This sequence joins TRBV20-1 and TRBJ2-7; 9 bases line up with TRBD2. This CDR3 has 16 amino acids. Germline CDR1 is DFQATT and CDR2 is SNEGSKA (reference sequence). The V and J ends lost 0 bases and 3 bases, in that order; junction bases with no gene match: 9. CDR3 nucleotides: TGCAGTGCTAGAGATCACAGGCGGGAGGGCCTCTACGAGCAGTACTTC. Translating gives CSARDHRREGLYEQYF.

The chain joins TRBV6-5 to TRBJ2-5; D not certain. The CDR3 sequence is 16 residues long. Germline V lookup: CDR1 MNHEY, CDR2 SVGAGI. V was shortened by 0 bases and J by 4 bases, with 15 bases between the two germline ends. The CDR3 sequence: CASSYSGLGNIETQYF. The DNA for the CDR3 is TGTGCCAGCAGTTACTCTGGCTTGGGTAACATAGAGACCCAGTACTTC.

This clonotype occurred a few times. The chain links TRBV28 to TRBJ1-1, with a tentative D call TRBD1 (6 bases). Per the germline V gene, CDR1 is MDHEN and CDR2 is SYDVKM. V was cut by 3 bases and J by 9 bases, with 17 bases left in between. The CDR3 covers 14 residues. CDR3 coding DNA: TGTGCCAGCAGTTTGAGGGCAGGGGAGGTGAAAGCTTTCTTT. This encodes CASSLRAGEVKAFF.

The gene calls are TRBV20-1 and TRBJ2-5, with no clear D. Germline assignment: CDR1 DFQATT and CDR2 SNEGSKA (reference sequence). The V end lost 4 bases, the J end lost 3 bases, and 6 bases lay between the germline ends. The CDR3 is 11 residues long. The CDR3 loop reads CSATPKETQYF. For the CDR3, the DNA is TGCAGTGCTACCCCTAAAGAGACCCAGTACTTC.